These 15 T cell receptor beta chains were sequenced from one sample in a study of T-cell reconstitution after alpha-beta-depleted transplantation in children. Unique molecular identifiers were used to barcode this TCRbeta library. TCRdb fed the PCR reads into MiXCR, producing one record per CDR3 protein. The sample lists a few hundred thousand distinct CDR3 sequences; under 15% were seen once. The starting material was PBMCs, mostly from graft donor cells, obtained 360 days after TCRalphabeta/CD19-depleted stem cell transplant. The receptors shown here come from a male patient between 5 and 17 years old who had a stem cell transplant for acute myeloid leukemia, so the T cells may come from the graft donor.

J is TRBJ2-7 and V is TRBV4-3; D unclear. V was pared by 0 bases and J by 12 bases, with 15 bases between. Germline lookup yields CDR1 LGHNA and CDR2 YSLEER. This CDR3 contains 13 residues. The CDR3 DNA reads TGCGCCAGCAGCCAAGAGTGGACCAGTGAGATGTACTTC. This codes for CASSQEWTSEMYF.

The rearrangement uses TRBV12-3 or TRBV12-4 and TRBJ2-2; D call uncertain. The CDR3 is 15 residues long. Trimming cost V 3 bases and J 3 bases, with 11 bases left between them. DNA of the CDR3: TGTGCCAGCAGTTTTGGTGAACTATACACCGGGGAGCTGTTTTTT. Amino acid sequence: CASSFGELYTGELFF.

This chain joins TRBV28 and TRBJ2-7; D unclear. The germline V gene has CDR1 MDHEN and CDR2 SYDVKM. Trimming left V 2 bases short and J 2 bases short, with 16 bases between. The length of the CDR3 is 16 residues. In nucleotides, the CDR3 is TGTGCCAGCAGTTTAATCCGGGCCCCGACCCCCTACGAGCAGTACTTC. It codes for CASSLIRAPTPYEQYF.

This rearrangement joins TRBV11-1 to TRBJ2-1; 11 nucleotides agree with TRBD2. There are 18 residues in the CDR3. V shed 5 bases and J 4 bases; nucleotides not matched to a gene: 13. CDR1 and CDR2 (germline): SGHAT, FQDESV (reference sequence). The CDR3 loop reads CASSPVTSGADGYNEQFF. DNA for the CDR3: TGTGCCAGCAGCCCCGTGACTAGCGGGGCTGACGGATACAATGAGCAGTTCTTC.

This clonotype was found a few times. This chain links TRBV6-2 or TRBV6-3 with TRBJ1-1; 7 bases match TRBD1. The CDR3 consists of 14 residues. V gave up 6 bases and J gave up 5 bases; unmatched junction bases: 9. Per the germline V gene, CDR1 is MNHEY and CDR2 is SVGEGT. CDR3 nucleotides: TGTGCCAGCAGGACCAGGACAGGCCTGACTGAAGCTTTCTTT. Protein sequence: CASRTRTGLTEAFF.

This rearrangement joins TRBV28 to TRBJ1-4, with a tentative D call TRBD1 (6 bases). The CDR3 sequence is 16 residues long. Germline assignment: CDR1 MDHEN and CDR2 SYDVKM. The V gene lost 7 bases and the J gene lost 3 bases, with 18 bases spanning the gap. CDR3 region: CASKPIQRGANEKLFF. DNA for the CDR3: TGTGCCAGCAAACCCATTCAGAGGGGGGCTAATGAAAAACTGTTTTTT.

This clonotype was seen only a few times. V usage is TRBV7-8 and J usage is TRBJ2-7; D is possibly TRBD2 (6 bases). The CDR3 contains 15 residues. Per the germline V gene, CDR1 is SGHVS and CDR2 is FQNEAQ. Trimming removed 5 bases at V and 0 bases at J, with 14 bases between. The CDR3 loop reads CASSVEAGFSYEQYF. For the CDR3, the DNA is TGTGCCAGCAGCGTCGAAGCGGGTTTCTCCTACGAGCAGTACTTC.

The chain is built from TRBV27 and TRBJ2-7; 8 bases agree with TRBD2. CDR1 and CDR2 from the germline V gene are MNHEY and SMNVEV (reference sequence). This CDR3 region has 16 residues. Losses at the gene ends were 2 bases for V and 4 bases for J; bases not matched to a gene: 10. Here the CDR3 reads CASSLRAGVLLYEQYF. CDR3 nucleotides: TGTGCCAGCAGTTTAAGAGCGGGAGTGTTGTTGTACGAGCAGTACTTC.

In this sample, this clonotype turned up many times. The genes are TRBV29-1 and TRBJ1-5; D not resolved. The V end was cut by 7 bases, the J end by 0 bases, with 13 bases between. This CDR3 has 14 amino acids. Germline lookup yields CDR1 SQVTM and CDR2 ANQGSEA. The CDR3, as DNA: TGCAGCGCCGGAGGGTATCCTAGCAATCAGCCCCAGCATTTT. Its protein is CSAGGYPSNQPQHF.

This clonotype turned up a few times. V and J are TRBV4-2 and TRBJ2-3; 9 bases map to TRBD2. Germline CDR1 LGHNA, CDR2 YNFKEQ. V was clipped by 4 bases and J by 3 bases; unmatched bases: 8. The CDR3 totals 16 residues. The chain's CDR3 is CASSRSGLAVTDTQYF. Written as DNA, the CDR3 is TGTGCCAGCAGCCGCTCGGGACTAGCAGTAACAGATACGCAGTATTTT.

The sample holds a few counts of this clonotype. The chain is built from TRBV4-3 and TRBJ1-1; 7 bases are a match to TRBD1. The germline V gene has CDR1 LGHNA and CDR2 YSLEER. With 4 bases clipped from V and 0 bases from J, the junction kept 14 bases outside the gene matches. This CDR3 region has 18 residues. The CDR3 DNA sequence: TGCGCCAGCAGCCTGGGGGGGACAGTCTCTGGTATGAACACTGAAGCTTTCTTT. It encodes CASSLGGTVSGMNTEAFF.

This clonotype was seen many times. The genes are TRBV28 and TRBJ2-3; 7 nucleotides agree with TRBD1. This CDR3 region has 16 residues. With V trimmed by 3 bases and J by 1 base, 7 bases remained unmatched. Germline V gene lookup returns CDR1 MDHEN and CDR2 SYDVKM. CDR3 nucleotides: TGTGCCAGCAGTTTCCAAAGGGGGCTGGGCACAGATACGCAGTATTTT. Translation: CASSFQRGLGTDTQYF.

CDR3 loop: CASSPPTRVNLIRSEEQYF. Written as DNA, the CDR3 is TGTGCCAGCTCACCACCTACCAGGGTGAACCTTATTCGCTCGGAGGAGCAGTACTTC. The chain links TRBV18 to TRBJ2-7; maybe TRBD1 (5 bases). CDR1 is KGHSH, CDR2 LQKENI, per germline. The length of the CDR3 is 19 residues. V was pared by 0 bases and J by 7 bases, with 28 bases between.

The chain combines TRBV5-1 with TRBJ1-5, with a tentative D call TRBD1 (6 bases). V was trimmed by 4 bases and J by 3 bases, leaving 17 bases between them. Per the germline V gene, CDR1 is SGHRS and CDR2 is YFSETQ. This CDR3 is 16 amino acids long. The CDR3 protein is CASSPYAGTLNQPQHF. CDR3 nucleotides: TGCGCCAGCAGCCCTTACGCCGGGACACTCAATCAGCCCCAGCATTTT.

There are many counts of this clonotype. The V and J genes are TRBV7-9 and TRBJ2-7; D might be TRBD2 (6 bases). Trimming pared 5 bases from V and 3 bases from J, leaving 11 bases between. This CDR3 region has 13 residues. Germline-derived CDR1 and CDR2 are SEHNR and FQNEAQ (reference sequence). The CDR3 protein is CASSTGLDYEQYF. The CDR3 coding sequence is TGTGCCAGCAGCACGGGACTTGACTACGAGCAGTACTTC. The whole variable domain, remainder taken from reference TRBV7-9 and TRBJ2-7, is DTGVSQNPRHKITKRGQNVTFRCDPISEHNRLYWYRQTLGQGPEFLTYFQNEAQLEKSRLLSDRFSAERPKGSFSTLEIQRTEQGDSAMYLCASSTGLDYEQYFGPGTRLTVT.